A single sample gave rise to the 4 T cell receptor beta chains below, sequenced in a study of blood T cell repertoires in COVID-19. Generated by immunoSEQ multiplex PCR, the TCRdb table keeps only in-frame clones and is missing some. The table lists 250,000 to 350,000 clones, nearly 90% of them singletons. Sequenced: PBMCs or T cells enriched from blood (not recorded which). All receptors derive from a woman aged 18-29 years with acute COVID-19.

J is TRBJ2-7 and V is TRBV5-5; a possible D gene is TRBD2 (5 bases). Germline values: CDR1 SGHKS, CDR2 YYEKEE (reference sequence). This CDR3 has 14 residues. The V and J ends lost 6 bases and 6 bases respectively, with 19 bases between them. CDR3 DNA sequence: TGTGCCAGCAAAACAAGCGGCAGAAGTATCGAGCAGTACTTC. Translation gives CASKTSGRSIEQYF. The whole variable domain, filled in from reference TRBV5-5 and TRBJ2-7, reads DAGVTQSPTHLIKTRGQQVTLRCSPISGHKSVSWYQQVLGQGPQFIFQYYEKEERGRGNFPDRFSARQFPNYSSELNVNALLLGDSALYLCASKTSGRSIEQYFGPGTRLTVT.

CDR3 amino acids: CASSLGRSSYNSPLHF. The DNA for the CDR3 is TGTGCCAGCAGTTTGGGTAGGAGCTCCTATAATTCACCCCTCCACTTT. V and J are TRBV6-6 and TRBJ1-6; no clear D. V was cut by 4 bases and J by 0 bases, with 10 bases left in between. Germline V CDR1 and CDR2: MNHNY, SVGAGI (reference sequence). The CDR3 sequence is 16 residues long.

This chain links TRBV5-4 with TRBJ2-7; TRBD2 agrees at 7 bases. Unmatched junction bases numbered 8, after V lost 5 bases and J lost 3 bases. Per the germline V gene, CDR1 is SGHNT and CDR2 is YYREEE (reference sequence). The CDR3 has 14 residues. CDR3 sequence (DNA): TGTGCCAGCAGGCGGGGAGGGGATAACTACGAGCAGTACTTC. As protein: CASRRGGDNYEQYF.

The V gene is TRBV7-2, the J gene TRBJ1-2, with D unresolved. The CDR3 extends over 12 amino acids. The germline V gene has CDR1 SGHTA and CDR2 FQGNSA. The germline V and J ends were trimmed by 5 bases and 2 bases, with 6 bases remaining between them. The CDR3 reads CASSAYNYGYTF. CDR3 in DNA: TGTGCCAGCAGCGCCTACAACTATGGCTACACCTTC.